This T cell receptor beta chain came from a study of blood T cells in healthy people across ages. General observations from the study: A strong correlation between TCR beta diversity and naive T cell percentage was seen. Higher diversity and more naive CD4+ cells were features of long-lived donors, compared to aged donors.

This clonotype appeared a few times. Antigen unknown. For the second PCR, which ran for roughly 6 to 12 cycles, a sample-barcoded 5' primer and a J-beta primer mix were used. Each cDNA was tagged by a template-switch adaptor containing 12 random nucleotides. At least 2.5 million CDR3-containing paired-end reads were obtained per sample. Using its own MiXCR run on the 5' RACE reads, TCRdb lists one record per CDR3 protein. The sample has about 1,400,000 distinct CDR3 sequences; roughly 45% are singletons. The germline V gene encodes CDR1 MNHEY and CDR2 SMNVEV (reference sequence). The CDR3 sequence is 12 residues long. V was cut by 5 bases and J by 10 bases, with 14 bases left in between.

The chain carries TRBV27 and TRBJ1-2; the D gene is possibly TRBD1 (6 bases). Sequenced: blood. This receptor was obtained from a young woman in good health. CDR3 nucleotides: TGTGCCAGCAGTCCATATACAGGGCCCTACACCTTC. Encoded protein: CASSPYTGPYTF.